One sample yielded the 21 T cell receptor beta chains listed below, sequenced in a study of cytomegalovirus exposure and HLA in healthy donors (dated by TCRdb to the late 2010s). Library method: the immunoSEQ multiplex PCR assay. For the multiplex PCR, a mixture combining 60 forward primers for TCR Vbeta segments and 13 reverse primers for TCR Jbeta segments was used. As stored in TCRdb, this immuneACCESS dataset retains in-frame rearrangements with V and J assigned. A fraction of the clones does not appear; measured against another copy, unresolved V genes explain less than half of the discrepancy, and the remainder lacks a known reason. The sample table shows 150,000 to 200,000 clones, and around 76% are seen once. In total, the top ten clones hold approximately 2% of the sample. Sequencing was done on a sample of PBMCs. The origin of the receptors is a young man in good health and CMV-seronegative.

The chain employs TRBV6-1 and TRBJ1-2; unclear D gene. From germline, CDR1 is MNHNS and CDR2 SASEGT. This CDR3 has 15 amino acids. Trimming cost V 4 bases and J 8 bases, with 20 bases left between them. CDR3 DNA: TGTGCCAGCAGTGGGCGGACTCAAAGTCGGGGAGGCTACACCTTC. It translates to CASSGRTQSRGGYTF.

The chain links TRBV29-1 to TRBJ2-3; D not certain. Trimming cost V 7 bases and J 4 bases, with 9 bases left between them. The CDR3 spans 11 residues. Germline loops: CDR1 SQVTM, CDR2 ANQGSEA. The CDR3 nucleotides read TGCAGCGGAGGCTTGGCAGATACGCAGTATTTT. This gives the protein CSGGLADTQYF.

The V call is TRBV29-1, the J call TRBJ1-4, with a possible D match to TRBD1 (5 bases). CDR1 is SQVTM and CDR2 is ANQGSEA in the germline V gene. The V end lost 6 bases, the J end lost 5 bases, and 13 bases lay between the germline ends. CDR3 length: 13 residues. The CDR3 DNA follows: TGCAGCGTCGCCCGGGACTTCAATGAAAAACTGTTTTTT. Translated: CSVARDFNEKLFF.

The V and J genes are TRBV7-3 and TRBJ1-1, with D unclear. Germline CDR1 and CDR2: SGHTA and FQGTGA. This CDR3 contains 13 residues. The V gene lost 2 bases and the J gene lost 7 bases, with 11 bases spanning the gap. The CDR3 loop reads CASSLFTGNEAFF. CDR3 nucleotide sequence: TGTGCCAGCAGCTTATTTACGGGTAATGAAGCTTTCTTT.

V and J are TRBV5-1 and TRBJ2-5; 8 positions agree with TRBD1. CDR1 and CDR2 from the germline V gene are SGHRS and YFSETQ. Germline trimming cut 3 bases from V and 5 bases from J; bases unmatched to any gene: 12. The CDR3 covers 16 residues. CDR3 coding DNA: TGCGCCAGCAGCTCGCCAGAGGACAGGGAATTTGAGACCCAGTACTTC. Amino acids: CASSSPEDREFETQYF.

Notes on this clone: The same CDR3 also results from other DNA sequences found in this sample. This sequence joins TRBV5-4 and TRBJ2-7, with a weak D call TRBD1 (5 bases). Per germline, CDR1 SGHNT and CDR2 YYREEE (reference sequence). V dropped 1 base and J dropped 3 bases, with 8 bases sitting between them. This CDR3 has 13 amino acids. CDR3 sequence reads: CASSLRQGYEQYF. The CDR3 coding sequence is TGTGCCAGCAGCTTGCGGCAGGGCTACGAGCAGTACTTC. Supplemented by reference TRBV5-4 and TRBJ2-7, the full variable domain reads ETGVTQSPTHLIKTRGQQVTLRCSSQSGHNTVSWYQQALGQGPQFIFQYYREEENGRGNFPPRFSGLQFPNYSSELNVNALELDDSALYLCASSLRQGYEQYFGPGTRLTVT.

Only a few counts were recorded for this clone. The V call is TRBV7-6, the J call TRBJ2-5; 16 bases map to TRBD2. The ends lost 5 bases at V and 5 bases at J; junction bases unmatched: 14. The CDR3 has 19 amino acids. CDR1 is SGHVS and CDR2 is FNYEAQ in the germline V gene. CDR3 protein: CASSRGGTSGRASKETQYF. CDR3 nucleotide sequence: TGTGCCAGCAGCCGGGGGGGGACTAGCGGGAGGGCCTCCAAGGAGACCCAGTACTTC.

This chain connects TRBV15 to TRBJ1-5; the D is unclear. Looked up from germline, CDR1 is LNHNV and CDR2 is YYDKDF (reference sequence). This CDR3 has 14 amino acids. With 6 bases removed from V and 5 bases from J, the gap between germline ends came to 14 bases. This chain's CDR3 is CATSLGREDQPQHF. The CDR3, as DNA: TGTGCCACCAGTCTCGGGAGGGAGGATCAGCCCCAGCATTTT.

The chain couples TRBV13 to TRBJ2-2; 8 bases agree with TRBD1. Germline V gives CDR1 PRHDT, CDR2 FYEKMQ (reference sequence). The length of the CDR3 is 17 residues. Trimming cost V 0 bases and J 6 bases; bases outside gene matches: 9. The CDR3 sequence: CASSLGSGQGKAGELFF. CDR3 nucleotides: TGTGCCAGCAGCTTAGGGTCAGGACAGGGCAAGGCCGGGGAGCTGTTTTTT. The full variable domain, with the rest looked up from reference TRBV13 and TRBJ2-2, is AAGVIQSPRHLIKEKRETATLKCYPIPRHDTVYWYQQGPGQDPQFLISFYEKMQSDKGSIPDRFSAQQFSDYHSELNMSSLELGDSALYFCASSLGSGQGKAGELFFGEGSRLTVL.

The gene calls are TRBV11-3 and TRBJ2-1; 10 positions agree with TRBD2. Germline-derived CDR1 and CDR2 are SGHNT and YENEEA. This CDR3 region has 17 residues. V shed 2 bases, J shed 3 bases, and the junction held 7 bases outside the gene matches. Here the CDR3 DNA reads TGTGCCAGCAGCTTACCAACTACTAGCGGGGACTACAATGAGCAGTTCTTC. Its translation: CASSLPTTSGDYNEQFF. Full variable domain (missing parts from reference TRBV11-3 and TRBJ2-1): EAGVVQSPRYKIIEKKQPVAFWCNPISGHNTLYWYLQNLGQGPELLIRYENEEAVDDSQLPKDRFSAERLKGVDSTLKIQPAELGDSAVYLCASSLPTTSGDYNEQFFGPGTRLTVL.

The V gene is TRBV5-5, the J gene TRBJ1-5; D remains ambiguous. CDR3 size: 14 residues. CDR1 is SGHKS, CDR2 YYEKEE, per germline (reference sequence). V shed 4 bases and J shed 1 base, with 9 bases lying between them. The DNA for the CDR3 is TGTGCCAGCAGCGTCGACAAGAGCAATCAGCCCCAGCATTTT. It translates to CASSVDKSNQPQHF.

This clone has only a few counts. The chain combines TRBV19 with TRBJ1-2; the match to TRBD1 covers 7 bases. The CDR3 is 15 amino acids. Germline-derived CDR1 and CDR2 are LNHDA and SQIVND (reference sequence). The ends lost 4 bases at V and 7 bases at J; junction bases unmatched: 12. CDR3: CASSTSGQPLGGYTF. CDR3 in DNA: TGTGCCAGTAGTACGTCGGGACAGCCACTCGGTGGCTACACCTTC.

This clone has only a few counts. This chain connects TRBV5-1 to TRBJ2-3; 8 bases fit TRBD1. The V gene's germline CDR1 is SGHRS and CDR2 YFSETQ. With 2 bases clipped from V and 2 bases from J, the junction kept 10 bases outside the gene matches. The CDR3 is 17 residues long. This CDR3 is CASSFLGQDDSTDTQYF. The CDR3 DNA follows: TGCGCCAGCAGCTTCCTGGGACAGGACGACTCCACAGATACGCAGTATTTT. The full variable domain, with the rest looked up from reference TRBV5-1 and TRBJ2-3, is KAGVTQTPRYLIKTRGQQVTLSCSPISGHRSVSWYQQTPGQGLQFLFEYFSETQRNKGNFPGRFSGRQFSNSRSEMNVSTLELGDSALYLCASSFLGQDDSTDTQYFGPGTRLTVL.

The J gene is TRBJ1-6, the V gene TRBV2; perhaps TRBD1 as D (6 bases). The CDR3 is 14 residues long. CDR1 and CDR2 from the germline V gene are SNHLY and FYNNEI. V dropped 7 bases and J dropped 6 bases, with 13 bases sitting between them. CDR3 sequence reads: CASIQGIGNSPLHF. CDR3 nucleotides: TGTGCCAGCATACAGGGAATTGGTAATTCACCCCTCCACTTT.

The chain links TRBV5-1 to TRBJ2-2, with D uncertain. CDR1 and CDR2 from the germline V gene are SGHRS and YFSETQ. CDR3 size: 14 residues. V was cut by 6 bases and J by 4 bases, with 13 bases left in between. DNA of the CDR3: TGCGCCAGCACTGTTGGAGACCGCACCGGGGAGCTGTTTTTT. Its protein is CASTVGDRTGELFF.

This chain connects TRBV9 to TRBJ2-1; D might be TRBD2 (5 bases). The V and J ends lost 6 bases and 0 bases respectively, with 19 bases between them. There are 17 residues in the CDR3. Germline V gene sequence: CDR1 SGDLS, CDR2 YYNGEE. CDR3 amino acids: CASTYTSGYSSYNEQFF. Here the CDR3 DNA reads TGTGCCAGCACTTACACCTCGGGATACAGCTCCTACAATGAGCAGTTCTTC.

The V and J genes are TRBV19 and TRBJ2-7; maybe TRBD2 (5 bases). From germline, CDR1 is LNHDA and CDR2 SQIVND (reference sequence). This CDR3 has 14 residues. Trimming stripped 5 bases from V and 3 bases from J, with 14 bases between. CDR3 in amino acids: CASSLDSAYYEQYF. CDR3 bases: TGTGCCAGTAGTTTGGACTCCGCATACTACGAGCAGTACTTC.

This clone has a handful of counts. The CDR3 DNA reads TGTGCCAGTAGTAAAACCGGGACTAGGGTTGAGCAGTTCTTC. Translating it yields CASSKTGTRVEQFF. The chain carries TRBV19 and TRBJ2-1, with TRBD2 matching over 8 bases. Trimming at V came to 4 bases and at J to 9 bases, leaving 8 bases not matched to a gene. The CDR3 spans 14 residues. Germline V lookup: CDR1 LNHDA, CDR2 SQIVND (reference sequence).

The V gene is TRBV7-3, the J gene TRBJ2-1, with 9 positions matching TRBD1. The germline V gene has CDR1 SGHTA and CDR2 FQGTGA. The CDR3 runs to 15 residues. V gave up 4 bases and J gave up 7 bases; unmatched junction bases: 8. The CDR3 DNA reads as TGTGCCAGCAGCTCTATAGCCGGGACAGGGAATGAGCAGTTCTTC. Translating gives CASSSIAGTGNEQFF.

This clone appeared a single time. The chain joins TRBV2 to TRBJ2-1; no clear D gene. The CDR3 is made up of 12 amino acids. The germline CDR1 and CDR2 sequences are SNHLY and FYNNEI. Trimming removed 8 bases at V and 5 bases at J, with 10 bases between. The CDR3 DNA follows: TGTGCCAGCCGAGAGGCTAACAATGAGCAGTTCTTC. Translating gives CASREANNEQFF.

J is TRBJ2-5 and V is TRBV18, with 9 bases identical to TRBD2. The V gene's germline CDR1 is KGHSH and CDR2 LQKENI. Trimming cost V 1 base and J 5 bases; bases outside gene matches: 8. CDR3 length: 16 amino acids. The CDR3 here is CASSPQLAGEGETQYF. CDR3 DNA sequence: TGTGCCAGCTCACCACAATTAGCGGGAGAGGGGGAGACCCAGTACTTC.